This T cell receptor beta chain is drawn from a study of siplizumab effects on memory and regulatory T cells. For every sample, 75,000 to 100,000 TCR templates were assayed. Assay: immunoSEQ multiplex PCR; the TCRdb copy retains only in-frame clones and omits some. The table shows under 95,000 clones, with about 94% occurring only once. The trim removed 0 bases at V and 1 base at J, leaving 9 bases unmatched. In germline, CDR1 is SGHRS, CDR2 YFSETQ. The CDR3 runs 19 residues. This chain uses TRBV5-1 with TRBJ2-1; 11 bases are shared with TRBD2. The clonotype comes from a human donor in good health. Sequencing input: non-Treg CD4+ T cells sorted from blood. CDR3 loop: CASSLDATSGSRSYNEQFF. DNA of the CDR3: TGCGCCAGCAGCTTGGATGCCACTAGCGGGAGCCGGTCCTACAATGAGCAGTTCTTC.